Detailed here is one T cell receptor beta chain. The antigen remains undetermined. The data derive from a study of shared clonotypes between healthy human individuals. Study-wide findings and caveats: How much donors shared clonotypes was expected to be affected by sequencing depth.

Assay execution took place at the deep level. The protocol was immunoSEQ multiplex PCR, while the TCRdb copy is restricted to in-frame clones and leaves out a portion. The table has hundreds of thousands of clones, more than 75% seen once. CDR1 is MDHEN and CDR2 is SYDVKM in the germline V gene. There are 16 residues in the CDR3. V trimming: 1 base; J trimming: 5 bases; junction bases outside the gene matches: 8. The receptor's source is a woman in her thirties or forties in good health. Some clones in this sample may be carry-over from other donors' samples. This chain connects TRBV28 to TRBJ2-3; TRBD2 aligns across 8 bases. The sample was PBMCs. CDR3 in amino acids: CASSLLAGGTLDTQYF. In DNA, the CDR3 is TGTGCCAGCAGTTTATTGGCGGGAGGAACGTTAGATACGCAGTATTTT.